Shown below are 25 T cell receptor beta chains from a single sample sequenced in a study of CD8 T cell repertoires and HIV-1 epitope variants. Their specific antigens are unknown. Generated by immunoSEQ multiplex PCR, the TCRdb table keeps only in-frame clones and is missing some. The sample includes fewer than 5,500 clones, around 59% of them seen just once. The material sequenced was cultured CD8+ T cells derived from PBMCs. The source of these receptors is a male donor with HIV.

This chain links TRBV7-9 with TRBJ2-1, with 7 bases aligning to TRBD2. The CDR3 is made up of 15 amino acids. The ends lost 0 bases at V and 7 bases at J; junction bases unmatched: 6. Germline loops: CDR1 SEHNR, CDR2 FQNEAQ (reference sequence). The CDR3 region has the DNA TGTGCCAGCAGCTTAGCGGGAGGGCCGGGAAATGAGCAGTTCTTC. This translates into CASSLAGGPGNEQFF.

The count of this clone is one. This chain links TRBV29-1 with TRBJ2-1, with D perhaps TRBD2 (5 bases). Germline values: CDR1 SQVTM, CDR2 ANQGSEA. The CDR3 totals 14 residues. V lost 7 bases and J lost 7, with 20 bases in between. The CDR3 sequence is CSARSGLQQNEQFF. DNA for the CDR3: TGCAGCGCCCGATCGGGATTACAGCAAAATGAGCAGTTCTTC.

The CDR3 region has the DNA TGTGCCAGCAGTTACTCTGGAAGCTACGAGCAGTACTTC. It is translated as CASSYSGSYEQYF. V and J are TRBV6-5 and TRBJ2-7; D remains ambiguous. This CDR3 is built from 13 residues. Deletions cut 0 bases from V and 3 bases from J, with 6 bases between. In germline, CDR1 is MNHEY, CDR2 SVGAGI.

The chain recombines TRBV10-3 with TRBJ2-7; TRBD2 aligns across 8 bases. Germline CDR1 is ENHRY and CDR2 is SYGVKD. V lost 10 bases, J lost 6 bases, and 5 bases stayed unmatched. The CDR3 is made up of 11 amino acids. As DNA, the CDR3 is TGTGCCACCTCCGCGGGGGGCGAGCAGTACTTC. Its protein product is CATSAGGEQYF.

The chain uses TRBV7-9 and TRBJ2-3, with D possibly being TRBD1 (6 bases). V lost 8 bases and J lost 6, with 12 bases in between. This CDR3 spans 12 amino acids. Germline CDR1 and CDR2: SEHNR and FQNEAQ (reference sequence). DNA of the CDR3: TGTGCCAGCGAGGGGGTCGAGGATACGCAGTATTTT. Translated: CASEGVEDTQYF. The full variable domain, in which reference TRBV7-9 and TRBJ2-3 provide the parts outside the CDR3, is DTGVSQNPRHKITKRGQNVTFRCDPISEHNRLYWYRQTLGQGPEFLTYFQNEAQLEKSRLLSDRFSAERPKGSFSTLEIQRTEQGDSAMYLCASEGVEDTQYFGPGTRLTVL.

This clone was seen a handful of times. The CDR3 protein is CASRIPGQGASTEAFF. DNA of the CDR3: TGTGCCAGCAGGATTCCGGGACAGGGGGCCTCCACTGAAGCTTTCTTT. This chain links TRBV7-9 with TRBJ1-1; 12 bases match TRBD1. The CDR3 covers 16 residues. Losses at the gene ends were 6 bases for V and 4 bases for J; bases not matched to a gene: 9. The germline gives CDR1 SEHNR, CDR2 FQNEAQ (reference sequence).

The CDR3 sequence: CASSVGQGSSYEQYF. The CDR3 nucleotides are TGTGCCAGCAGTGTGGGACAGGGAAGCTCCTACGAGCAGTACTTC. The chain is built from TRBV27 and TRBJ2-7; TRBD1 matches 9 bases. Losses at the gene ends were 5 bases for V and 0 bases for J; bases not matched to a gene: 5. The CDR3 consists of 15 residues. The germline CDR1 and CDR2 sequences are MNHEY and SMNVEV (reference sequence).

V gene TRBV28 combines with J gene TRBJ1-5; 12 bases line up with TRBD1. This CDR3 spans 15 amino acids. Trimming at V came to 7 bases and at J to 3 bases, leaving 4 bases not matched to a gene. In germline, CDR1 is MDHEN, CDR2 SYDVKM. The CDR3 spells CASISGQGANQPQHF. CDR3 in DNA: TGTGCCAGCATCTCGGGACAGGGGGCCAATCAGCCCCAGCATTTT.

This rearrangement joins TRBV11-2 to TRBJ1-3; D perhaps matches TRBD1 (6 bases). V shed 4 bases and J shed 2 bases, with 9 bases lying between them. The CDR3 is made up of 14 amino acids. In germline, CDR1 is SGHAT, CDR2 FQNNGV. The CDR3 nucleotides are TGTGCCAGCAGCTCGGCAGGGGCTGGAAACACCATATATTTT. Protein sequence: CASSSAGAGNTIYF.

J is TRBJ1-1 and V is TRBV4-2, with D possibly being TRBD1 (5 bases). The germline V and J ends were trimmed by 1 base and 8 bases, with 17 bases remaining between them. The germline V gene encodes CDR1 LGHNA and CDR2 YNFKEQ. The CDR3 totals 15 residues. CDR3 nucleotide sequence: TGTGCCAGCAGCCAAGTAAGTGGCAGGGATATCGAAGCTTTCTTT. Its protein product is CASSQVSGRDIEAFF.

The rearrangement joins TRBV11-2 to TRBJ2-5; unclear D gene. The CDR3 sequence is 12 residues long. CDR1 SGHAT and CDR2 FQNNGV come from the germline V gene. V lost 6 bases and J 2 bases, leaving 7 bases between the germline ends. CDR3 nucleotides: TGTGCCAGCAGGGGTCCTCAAGAGACCCAGTACTTC. Protein: CASRGPQETQYF.

The rearrangement links TRBV28 to TRBJ2-7; D uncertain. Germline V gene data show CDR1 as MDHEN and CDR2 as SYDVKM. The CDR3 covers 15 residues. Trimming pared 8 bases from V and 0 bases from J, leaving 17 bases between. CDR3 nucleotides: TGTGCCAGCTCCCGCAGCGTCGGCGGCTCCTACGAGCAGTACTTC. Translated: CASSRSVGGSYEQYF.

This clone qualifies as medium-sized. The V gene is TRBV28, the J gene TRBJ2-3; D might be TRBD2 (6 bases). The ends were cut back, 6 bases at V and 2 bases at J, with 15 bases in the middle. The CDR3 runs 15 residues. Germline CDR1 reads MDHEN; CDR2 reads SYDVKM. DNA of the CDR3: TGTGCCAGCAGACGCGGGACTTACTACACAGATACGCAGTATTTT. This codes for CASRRGTYYTDTQYF.

The chain recombines TRBV19 with TRBJ2-7; TRBD1 aligns across 11 bases. The CDR3 runs to 15 residues. Germline V gives CDR1 LNHDA, CDR2 SQIVND (reference sequence). J lost 1 base, V lost 6 bases, and 5 bases had no gene match. The CDR3 DNA sequence: TGTGCCAGTAGCACCCGGGACAGGGGGTCCTACGAGCAGTACTTC. Its translation: CASSTRDRGSYEQYF.

This rearrangement joins TRBV28 to TRBJ2-3, with a possible D match to TRBD2 (5 bases). CDR1 and CDR2 (germline): MDHEN, SYDVKM. The V end lost 2 bases, the J end lost 0 bases, and 9 bases lay between the germline ends. The CDR3 contains 15 residues. The CDR3 here is CASSLGAVSTDTQYF. In DNA form, the CDR3 reads TGTGCCAGCAGTTTAGGAGCGGTAAGCACAGATACGCAGTATTTT.

This clone was seen only once. The rearrangement links TRBV28 to TRBJ1-1, with D perhaps TRBD1 (6 bases). V gave up 3 bases and J gave up 3 bases, with 14 bases separating them. The germline gives CDR1 MDHEN, CDR2 SYDVKM. The length of the CDR3 is 15 residues. The chain's CDR3 is CASSFQGQKDTEAFF. In nucleotides, the CDR3 is TGTGCCAGCAGTTTTCAGGGGCAGAAGGACACTGAAGCTTTCTTT.

The chain is built from TRBV7-9 and TRBJ2-1; the D gene is possibly TRBD2 (6 bases). Germline assignment: CDR1 SEHNR and CDR2 FQNEAQ (reference sequence). With 6 bases removed from V and 0 bases from J, the gap between germline ends came to 18 bases. The CDR3 runs 17 residues. The DNA for the CDR3 is TGTGCCAGCAGACGCGGGGCCGCCTCCGGCTCCTACAATGAGCAGTTCTTC. Translated, it gives CASRRGAASGSYNEQFF.

The chain carries TRBV19 and TRBJ1-1; D unresolved. V was trimmed by 8 bases and J by 4 bases, leaving 17 bases between them. The CDR3 loop spans 14 amino acids. Germline CDR1 is LNHDA and CDR2 is SQIVND (reference sequence). CDR3 residues: CASSDGAWGTEAFF. The DNA of the CDR3 is TGTGCCAGTTCCGACGGAGCCTGGGGCACTGAAGCTTTCTTT. The whole variable domain, remainder taken from reference TRBV19 and TRBJ1-1, is DGGITQSPKYLFRKEGQNVTLSCEQNLNHDAMYWYRQDPGQGLRLIYYSQIVNDFQKGDIAEGYSVSREKKESFPLTVTSAQKNPTAFYLCASSDGAWGTEAFFGQGTRLTVV.

V gene TRBV19 combines with J gene TRBJ2-2, with 10 positions matching TRBD2. The V gene's germline CDR1 is LNHDA and CDR2 SQIVND (reference sequence). The CDR3 totals 15 residues. V lost 7 bases, J lost 7 bases, and 9 bases stayed unmatched. The CDR3 nucleotides are TGTGCCAGTATGGTGCAGCGGGGGGGCATCGGGGAGCTGTTTTTT. Translated: CASMVQRGGIGELFF. Filled out from reference TRBV19 and TRBJ2-2, the complete variable domain reads DGGITQSPKYLFRKEGQNVTLSCEQNLNHDAMYWYRQDPGQGLRLIYYSQIVNDFQKGDIAEGYSVSREKKESFPLTVTSAQKNPTAFYLCASMVQRGGIGELFFGEGSRLTVL.

The chain uses TRBV7-3 and TRBJ2-1; 11 nucleotides agree with TRBD2. The CDR3 runs to 16 residues. With V trimmed by 4 bases and J by 8 bases, 10 bases remained unmatched. The V gene's germline CDR1 is SGHTA and CDR2 FQGTGA. CDR3 in amino acids: CASSSEKTSGDYEQFF. The DNA of the CDR3 is TGTGCCAGCAGCTCGGAGAAGACTAGCGGGGACTATGAGCAGTTCTTC.

The chain couples TRBV27 to TRBJ2-2, with TRBD2 matching 11 bases. The ends lost 4 bases at V and 5 bases at J; junction bases unmatched: 9. The CDR3 totals 17 residues. CDR1 and CDR2 (germline): MNHEY, SMNVEV (reference sequence). The CDR3 sequence: CASSSARLAGLTGELFF. The CDR3 DNA reads as TGTGCCAGCAGTTCCGCCCGACTAGCGGGATTGACCGGGGAGCTGTTTTTT.

This clone was observed once. For the CDR3, the DNA is TGTGCCAGCAGCTTAAGCCCCCTATCAGGGACTGAAGCTTTCTTT. The encoded protein is CASSLSPLSGTEAFF. This chain joins TRBV11-2 and TRBJ1-1; tentatively, D is TRBD1 (5 bases). The length of the CDR3 is 15 residues. V lost 2 bases, J lost 5 bases, and 15 bases lay in between. Germline CDR1 is SGHAT and CDR2 is FQNNGV. Combining the CDR3 with reference TRBV11-2 and TRBJ1-1 gives the whole variable domain EAGVAQSPRYKIIEKRQSVAFWCNPISGHATLYWYQQILGQGPKLLIQFQNNGVVDDSQLPKDRFSAERLKGVDSTLKIQPAKLEDSAVYLCASSLSPLSGTEAFFGQGTRLTVV.

The rearrangement uses TRBV6-5 and TRBJ1-1; TRBD1 aligns across 8 bases. The ends lost 2 bases at V and 0 bases at J; junction bases unmatched: 5. This CDR3 is built from 16 residues. Germline loops: CDR1 MNHEY, CDR2 SVGAGI. CDR3 in DNA: TGTGCCAGCAGTTACGCGAACAGGGGGATGAACACTGAAGCTTTCTTT. As protein: CASSYANRGMNTEAFF.

This clone was recorded once. V and J are TRBV7-9 and TRBJ2-1; no clear D. CDR3 length equals 11 residues. CDR1 and CDR2 from the germline V gene are SEHNR and FQNEAQ (reference sequence). V lost 2 bases and J 9 bases, leaving 5 bases between the germline ends. The CDR3 DNA reads TGTGCCAGCAGCTTATCTGGTGAGCAGTTCTTC. Its protein is CASSLSGEQFF.

The rearrangement joins TRBV4-2 to TRBJ2-5; possibly TRBD2 for D (8 bases). The DNA end is a closer match to TRBJ2-7, so the J assignment may be wrong. The CDR3 runs 17 residues. The V gene's germline CDR1 is LGHNA and CDR2 YNFKEQ. The CDR3 nucleotides are TGTGCCAGCAGCCAAGACCCGGGAGGGGGCCGTCCCTACGAGCAGTACTTC. This encodes CASSQDPGGGRPYEQYF.